This is a list of T cell receptor beta chains from one sample in a study of blood T cell repertoires in COVID-19. TCRdb's table, derived via immunoSEQ multiplex PCR, lists solely in-frame clones and lacks some. The sample shows some 30,000 clones, 92% of them seen only once. The sequenced sample consisted of peripheral blood. The receptor source for this set is a man aged 45-65 years with active COVID-19. CDR3s include the opening cysteine and the closing phenylalanine or tryptophan. Each record gives: D gene, V gene, clone size, J gene, CDR3 DNA, CDR3 protein. D genes are given only for firm matches. Size is stated for part of the rows, as once, few or many counts, or as a class when the clone is expanded.

NA	TRBV12-2	NA	TRBJ1-1	TGTGCAAGTCGCCCCCCGACTGACAGAAACACTGAAGCTTTCTTT	CASRPPTDRNTEAFF
NA	TRBV10-2	NA	TRBJ2-5	TGCGCCAGCAGTGAGTCTGGGAGGACCCAGTACTTC	CASSESGRTQYF
NA	TRBV30	once	TRBJ1-4	TGTGCCTGGAGTGCGAATGAAAAACTGTTTTTT	CAWSANEKLFF
TRBD2	TRBV5-4	NA	TRBJ2-2	TGTGCCAGCAGCTCGGGGACTAGCGGGAACACCGGGGAGCTGTTTTTT	CASSSGTSGNTGELFF
TRBD1	TRBV30	NA	TRBJ1-2	TGTGCCTGGAGTGTACAGGGGAGTGGAGGCTACACCTTC	CAWSVQGSGGYTF
NA	TRBV6-5	NA	TRBJ1-2	TGTGCCAGCAGTTCCCCGGGCTATGGCTACACCTTC	CASSSPGYGYTF
TRBD2	TRBV11-3	NA	TRBJ2-3	TGTGCCAGCAGCCTCGGACTAGCGGGAGGGCCCAGCACAGATACGCAGTATTTT	CASSLGLAGGPSTDTQYF
TRBD1	TRBV9	NA	TRBJ1-2	TGTGCCAGCAGCGCTAGGGACAGATATAACTATGGCTACACCTTC	CASSARDRYNYGYTF
NA	TRBV11-2	NA	TRBJ2-1	TGTGCCAGCAGCTTAGGGGTCGGCGCGGGTGCGAATGAGCAGTTCTTC	CASSLGVGAGANEQFF
TRBD1	TRBV2	NA	TRBJ1-1	TGTGCCAGCAGTCCGGGACAGGGGGCGAACCTGGCTGAAGCTTTCTTT	CASSPGQGANLAEAFF
TRBD2	TRBV5-6	once	TRBJ2-5	TGTGCCAGCAGCTTGATGACTAGCGGGGGGGCCGGGGAGACCCAGTACTTC	CASSLMTSGGAGETQYF
NA	TRBV6-1	NA	TRBJ2-7	TGTGCCAGCAGTGAAGCATGGGGAGGCGAGCAGTACTTC	CASSEAWGGEQYF
TRBD2	TRBV10-2	NA	TRBJ2-5	TGCGCCAGCAGGACCAACGGGGGGACTGCCCAAGAGACCCAGTACTTC	CASRTNGGTAQETQYF
NA	TRBV18	NA	TRBJ2-7	TGTGCCAGCTCACCACGAATTGCGGATTACGAGCAGTACTTC	CASSPRIADYEQYF
TRBD1	TRBV11-3	NA	TRBJ1-2	TGTGCCAGCAGCGGGGGACAGAACTATGGCTACACCTTC	CASSGGQNYGYTF
TRBD2	TRBV7-9	NA	TRBJ2-1	TGTGCCAGCAGCTTAGTCGTCGGGGAGGGGAATGAGCAGTTCTTC	CASSLVVGEGNEQFF
NA	TRBV5-1	NA	TRBJ2-7	TGCGCCAGCACCGGGAGCGAGGGGGAGCAGTACTTC	CASTGSEGEQYF
TRBD1	TRBV10-1	few	TRBJ2-2	TGCGCCAGCAGTGAGTCAAGTCAGGGGGCTATCGCCGGGGAGCTGTTTTTT	CASSESSQGAIAGELFF
TRBD2	TRBV6-4	NA	TRBJ2-3	TGTGCCAGCAGTCCGTCGCGGGGGGGGACAGATACGCAGTATTTT	CASSPSRGGTDTQYF
NA	TRBV19	NA	TRBJ1-1	TGTGCCAGTAGATCCAGAGGTGGAGGAGGGGAAGCTTTCTTT	CASRSRGGGGEAFF
TRBD2	TRBV6-4	NA	TRBJ2-1	TGTGCCAGCAGTGACTCTAGCGGGGGGGCCTCCAATGAGCAGTTCTTC	CASSDSSGGASNEQFF
NA	TRBV27	once	TRBJ1-2	TGTGCCAGCAGCCTCCTTGCGGGGGTCTATGGCTACACCTTC	CASSLLAGVYGYTF
TRBD1	TRBV30	NA	TRBJ2-3	TGTGCCTGGACCAACTGGGGACAGGGCCCAGATACGCAGTATTTT	CAWTNWGQGPDTQYF
NA	TRBV29-1	NA	TRBJ2-3	TGCAGCGAAGTAACAAGCACAGATACGCAGTATTTT	CSEVTSTDTQYF
NA	TRBV5-4	NA	TRBJ1-2	TGTGCCAGCAGCTTGTTTCGTGTGGGCTACACCTTC	CASSLFRVGYTF
NA	TRBV27	NA	TRBJ2-5	TGTGCCAGCAGTTTAACGGGTGGCGAGACCCAGTACTTC	CASSLTGGETQYF
TRBD2	TRBV11-2	NA	TRBJ2-1	TGTGCCAGCAGCCTATCTAGCGGGAACTCCTACAATGAGCAGTTCTTC	CASSLSSGNSYNEQFF
NA	TRBV29-1	NA	TRBJ2-1	TGCAGCGTTGAAGATCTTGGGGGCAGGTCGTCGGGGAATGAGCAGTTCTTC	CSVEDLGGRSSGNEQFF
TRBD2	TRBV27	NA	TRBJ2-7	TGTGCCAGCACCAAGACTAGCGGGGGAATAATGGGCGAGCAGTACTTC	CASTKTSGGIMGEQYF
TRBD1	TRBV9	NA	TRBJ2-5	TGTGCCAGCAGCGTAAATCCGGGACAGGGGTCGGAGACCCAGTACTTC	CASSVNPGQGSETQYF
TRBD1	TRBV10-3	NA	TRBJ2-1	TGTGCCGCATCGGCAACGGGACAGGTGGTGAATGAGCAGTTCTTC	CAASATGQVVNEQFF
NA	TRBV24-1	NA	TRBJ2-3	TGTGCCACCAGTGAGGAGGGAACTAGCACAGATACGCAGTATTTT	CATSEEGTSTDTQYF
NA	TRBV18	NA	TRBJ1-1	TGTGCCAGCTCACCCGGGACAACGAACACTGAAGCTTTCTTT	CASSPGTTNTEAFF
NA	TRBV7-9	NA	TRBJ2-1	TGTGCCAGCAGCTTAGGGTTGGAGGGACCCATCGATGAGCAGTTCTTC	CASSLGLEGPIDEQFF
NA	TRBV12-3/TRBV12-4	NA	TRBJ2-1	TGTGCCAGCAGCAGGAACCTTGGGCAGTTCTTC	CASSRNLGQFF
TRBD1	TRBV6-5	NA	TRBJ2-7	TGTGCCAGCAAGGCGGGGACAGGGGCCTACGAGCAGTACTTC	CASKAGTGAYEQYF
TRBD1	TRBV7-7	NA	TRBJ2-5	TGTGCTAGCAGCTTACGACAGGGTGGAGAGACCCAGTACTTC	CASSLRQGGETQYF
NA	TRBV3-1/TRBV3-2	NA	TRBJ1-2	TGTGCCAGCAGCCAAGAAGGAGGGGACTATGGCTACACCTTC	CASSQEGGDYGYTF
TRBD2	TRBV9	NA	TRBJ2-1	TGTGCCAGCAGCGTTCTAGCGGACCACAATGAGCAGTTCTTC	CASSVLADHNEQFF
NA	TRBV27	NA	TRBJ1-1	TGTGCCAGCAGTTTTCATTCCAGGGGACGGGTTGAAGCTTTCTTT	CASSFHSRGRVEAFF
TRBD2	TRBV12-5	few	TRBJ2-1	TGTGCTAGTGGTTTGGTACCAGGACTAGCGGGGGGTGAGCAGTTCTTC	CASGLVPGLAGGEQFF
TRBD1	TRBV29-1	NA	TRBJ1-1	TGCAGCGTTGGGACAGGGATAGGTACTGAAGCTTTCTTT	CSVGTGIGTEAFF
NA	TRBV5-1	NA	TRBJ2-5	TGCGCCAGCAGCTTGGGACAGGCGGTCCCAGGGGACCAGTACTTC	CASSLGQAVPGDQYF
TRBD1	TRBV5-6	once	TRBJ1-2	TGTGCCAGCAGCGCCCGACAGGGAGGCTACACCTTC	CASSARQGGYTF
NA	TRBV6-5	once	TRBJ1-6	TGTGCCAGCAGTTACGGCGAAGGGGTACCCCTCCACTTT	CASSYGEGVPLHF
NA	TRBV21-1	NA	TRBJ2-1	TGTGCCAGCTCCCGCGGGACTGTGGGGTTCTTC	CASSRGTVGFF
NA	TRBV4-2	NA	TRBJ1-4	TGTGCCAGCAGCCAAGATCCGGGGGGCAGGGCTAATGAAAAACTGTTTTTT	CASSQDPGGRANEKLFF